This T cell receptor beta chain comes out of a study of T cell responses to AZD1222 COVID-19 vaccine. Notes on the study in general: In a largely white British group with more females than males, clonal diversity was possibly underestimated. The breadth and depth of Spike-specific TCRs increased once two AZD1222 doses had been given.

The table came from immunoSEQ multiplex PCR; TCRdb's copy has only in-frame clones and leaves some out. The sample lists about 140,000 clones; over 90% were seen once. This clone was found a few times. The antigen remains undetermined. Germline lookup yields CDR1 MDHEN and CDR2 SYDVKM. Trimming took off 3 bases at V and 0 bases at J, with 3 bases between the two ends. CDR3 length: 13 residues. The J gene is TRBJ1-5, the V gene TRBV28, with no clear D. The receptor's source is an adult in good health. The sample in question was peripheral blood, obtained on day 0 of MenACWY control vaccination. CDR3 DNA sequence: TGTGCCAGCAGTTTTAATAGCAATCAGCCCCAGCATTTT. This encodes CASSFNSNQPQHF. Full variable domain (remainder filled in from reference TRBV28 and TRBJ1-5): DVKVTQSSRYLVKRTGEKVFLECVQDMDHENMFWYRQDPGLGLRLIYFSYDVKMKEKGDIPEGYSVSREKKERFSLILESASTNQTSMYLCASSFNSNQPQHFGDGTRLSIL.